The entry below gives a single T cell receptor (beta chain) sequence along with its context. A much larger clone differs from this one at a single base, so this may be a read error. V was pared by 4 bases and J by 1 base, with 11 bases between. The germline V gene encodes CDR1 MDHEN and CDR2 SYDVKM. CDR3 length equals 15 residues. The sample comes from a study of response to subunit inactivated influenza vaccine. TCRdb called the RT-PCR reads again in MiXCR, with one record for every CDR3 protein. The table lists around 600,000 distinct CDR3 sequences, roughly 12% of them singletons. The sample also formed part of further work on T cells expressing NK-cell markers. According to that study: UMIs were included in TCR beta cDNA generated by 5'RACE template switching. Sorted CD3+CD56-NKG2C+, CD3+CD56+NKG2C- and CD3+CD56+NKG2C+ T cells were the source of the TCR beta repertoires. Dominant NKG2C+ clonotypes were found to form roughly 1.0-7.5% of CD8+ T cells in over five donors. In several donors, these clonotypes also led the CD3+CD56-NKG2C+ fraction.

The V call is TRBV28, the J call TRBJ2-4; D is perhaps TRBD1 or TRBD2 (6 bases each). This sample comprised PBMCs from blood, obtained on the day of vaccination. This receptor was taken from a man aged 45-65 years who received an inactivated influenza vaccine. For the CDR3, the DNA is TGTGCCAGCAGTTCGGACAGCGGGGCCAAAAACATTCAGTACTTC. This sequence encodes CASSSDSGAKNIQYF.